The entry below describes one T cell receptor (beta chain). Its specific antigen is unknown. No base quality values were provided; no much bigger clone lies one nucleotide off. In the prospective study, participants were about 18 to 95 years old, resided in around 25 geographic areas of the United States, and were enrolled through a virtual design. To assign participants to cohorts, the prospective study relied on clinical history that participants themselves reported in a screening survey and a study questionnaire. For ImmuneRACE Cohort 3, a participant was defined as recovered based on two consecutive negative NP/OP PCR tests, clearance by a healthcare professional, or resolution of symptoms. Mobile phlebotomists in the prospective study collected whole blood, serum and a nasopharyngeal or oropharyngeal swab from every participant. Participants in the prospective study had the option to provide additional blood draws and questionnaires over a roughly 2-month period. Blood samples from the prospective study were shipped frozen or at room temperature prior to DNA extraction.

Trimming accounts for 0 bases at V and 6 bases at J, while the number of junction bases matched to no gene is 6. The CDR3 contains 15 residues, cysteine and phenylalanine counted. Only the CDR3 part of the read is kept: 45 bases, read in frame from the first base. For CDR1 and CDR2, the germline V gene (reference sequence) lists SGHNT and YYREEE. This sample was included in a study of blood T cell repertoires in COVID-19 (dated by TCRdb to about 2020). Context from the whole study: Collaborator samples came from the United States, Italy and Spain and covered acute and convalescent phases of COVID-19. The prospective study material was composed of cDNA or gDNA derived from T cells, B-cell-depleted T cells, or PBMCs. Deeply sampled blood TCRbeta repertoires from subjects exposed to, actively infected with, or recovered from COVID-19 were included in the dataset. The repertoires were made available in a free public database intended to serve as a resource for research on the immune response to SARS-CoV-2. The samples were drawn from the first 160 participants of the ongoing ImmuneRACE study and from under 1,500 subjects provided by 6 global collaborators. Sample metadata almost always included a de-identified subject ID, COVID-19 status, age in years and sex. Where available, HLA class I and class II types were taken from metadata supplied by the sample provider and were not determined by assay-based typing. The full study reports these points: How much clinical and demographic metadata was included differed by source and by participant, and the metadata was provided uncurated.

TCRbeta CDR3 regions were amplified from genomic DNA using the immunoSEQ Assay, a bias-controlled multiplex PCR. Turning to the authors' computational methods: Within the assay, amplification of reference gene primers was used to estimate how many nucleated cells each sample contained. To quantify the absolute abundance of each unique TCRbeta CDR3 rearrangement, sequence reads were collapsed and filtered. Productive Simpson clonality was computed per sample as the square root of Simpson's diversity index over productive rearrangements. TCRdb carries this immuneACCESS record with in-frame sequences only. Its versions omit some clonotypes, under half of them owing to an unresolved V gene in the studies checked, with the rest unexplained. V, J and clone size derive from that table, while D and trimming were established from the DNA sequence. The sample contains around 210,000 clones, 89% of them found a single time. The ten biggest clones cover around 8.4% of the sample.

This sequence was found in a woman younger than 35 who had recovered from COVID-19. What was sequenced was PBMCs or T cells enriched from blood (not recorded which). The receptor chain draws on TRBV5-4 and TRBJ1-1, and 9 junctional nucleotides match TRBD1. The DNA sequence is TGTGCCAGCAGCTTGGCCTCGGGACAGGGCGCTGAAGCTTTCTTT. Its protein product is CASSLASGQGAEAFF. Full variable domain (CDR3 extended with the reference TRBV5-4 and TRBJ1-1 proteins): ETGVTQSPTHLIKTRGQQVTLRCSSQSGHNTVSWYQQALGQGPQFIFQYYREEENGRGNFPPRFSGLQFPNYSSELNVNALELDDSALYLCASSLASGQGAEAFFGQGTRLTVV.